These T cell receptor beta chains were read from a single sample in a study of shared clonotypes between healthy human individuals. The table came from immunoSEQ multiplex PCR; TCRdb's copy has only in-frame clones and leaves some out. The sample lists about 1.1 million clones, about four fifths occurring once. Material: memory CD4+ T cells from PBMCs. The origin of the receptors is a man between 18 and 35 years old in good health. Some clones in this sample may be carry-over from other donors' samples. Each CDR3 is given with its conserved first and last residue. The D gene is left open where the match is weak. Size tells how often a clone was seen (once, few, many) or the class of an expanded clone, and some rows leave it out.

TRBV6-5	once	.	15	TRBJ2-1	CASGGHQGSYNEQFF	TGTGCCAGCGGGGGACACCAAGGTTCCTACAATGAGCAGTTCTTC
TRBV2	.	TRBD1	14	TRBJ1-4	CASGSGTGGGKLFF	TGTGCCAGCGGGTCCGGGACAGGGGGCGGAAAACTGTTTTTT
TRBV6-1	.	TRBD2	15	TRBJ2-3	CASRGLADPTDTQYF	TGTGCCAGCAGGGGACTAGCAGACCCCACAGATACGCAGTATTTT
TRBV7-3	.	TRBD1	14	TRBJ2-3	CASSRDRFTDTQYF	TGTGCCAGCAGCAGGGACAGGTTCACAGATACGCAGTATTTT
TRBV4-1	.	.	16	TRBJ2-1	CASSQGFISTYNEQFF	TGCGCCAGCAGCCAAGGTTTTATAAGCACCTACAATGAGCAGTTCTTC
TRBV11-2	once	.	13	TRBJ2-6	CASSPGLANVLTF	TGTGCCAGCAGCCCTGGGTTGGCCAACGTCCTGACTTTC
TRBV6-1	.	.	15	TRBJ2-7	CASSEGAGVLYEQYF	TGTGCCAGCAGTGAAGGGGCAGGAGTGTTATACGAGCAGTACTTC
TRBV27	.	TRBD2	16	TRBJ2-7	CASNPGLAGPVFEQYF	TGTGCCAGCAACCCAGGACTAGCGGGCCCTGTTTTCGAGCAGTACTTC
TRBV9	.	TRBD1	14	TRBJ2-5	CASSATGGSETQYF	TGTGCCAGCAGCGCGACAGGGGGCTCGGAGACCCAGTACTTC
TRBV5-1	.	.	15	TRBJ2-2	CASSFLRGNTGELFF	TGCGCCAGCAGCTTTCTCCGAGGGAACACCGGGGAGCTGTTTTTT
TRBV9	.	TRBD1	15	TRBJ2-5	CASSVQQGYQETQYF	TGTGCCAGCAGCGTACAACAGGGGTACCAAGAGACCCAGTACTTC
TRBV19	.	TRBD2	14	TRBJ2-2	CASRGLADTGELFF	TGTGCCAGTAGGGGACTAGCGGACACCGGGGAGCTGTTTTTT
TRBV6-1	.	.	14	TRBJ1-1	CASSEGGQRTEAFF	TGTGCCAGCAGTGAAGGGGGGCAGCGCACTGAAGCTTTCTTT
TRBV2	once	.	14	TRBJ1-1	CASSGSFMNTEAFF	TGTGCCAGCTCCGGCAGCTTCATGAACACTGAAGCTTTCTTT
TRBV7-9	.	.	12	TRBJ2-5	CASSEMGETQYF	TGTGCCAGCAGCGAGATGGGGGAGACCCAGTACTTC
TRBV2	.	TRBD1	12	TRBJ2-7	CASRTGIDEQYF	TGTGCCAGCAGGACAGGGATCGACGAGCAGTACTTC
TRBV2	.	.	18	TRBJ1-5	CASSEGVGGPRTNQPQHF	TGTGCCAGCAGTGAAGGGGTCGGGGGACCCCGAACCAATCAGCCCCAGCATTTT
TRBV6-1	.	.	14	TRBJ1-5	CASSRLHSNQPQHF	TGTGCCAGCTCCCGGCTCCACAGCAATCAGCCCCAGCATTTT
TRBV18	.	.	13	TRBJ1-2	CASSPTVNYGYTF	TGTGCCAGCTCACCGACAGTTAACTATGGCTACACCTTC
TRBV4-1	.	.	17	TRBJ2-2	CASSPGPPIGYPGELFF	TGCGCCAGCAGCCCGGGACCGCCAATCGGATACCCCGGGGAGCTGTTTTTT
TRBV10-3	.	TRBD2	12	TRBJ2-7	CAIGREPYEQYF	TGTGCCATAGGGAGGGAACCCTACGAGCAGTACTTC
TRBV28	.	.	15	TRBJ2-7	CASSSSKGGIWEQYF	TGTGCCAGCAGTTCCTCGAAGGGGGGAATATGGGAGCAGTACTTC
TRBV2	.	TRBD1	14	TRBJ2-1	CASKPGQGYNEQFF	TGTGCCAGCAAGCCGGGACAGGGATACAATGAGCAGTTCTTC
TRBV5-1	.	.	13	TRBJ2-7	CASRRPGAYEQYF	TGCGCCAGCCGCCGGCCGGGAGCCTACGAGCAGTACTTC
TRBV7-9	.	TRBD2	15	TRBJ2-1	CASSPLAGASGEQFF	TGTGCCAGCAGCCCCCTGGCGGGAGCGTCTGGGGAGCAGTTCTTC
TRBV28	.	TRBD2	14	TRBJ2-3	CASSGLAGGDTQYF	TGTGCCAGCAGCGGACTAGCGGGAGGCGATACGCAGTATTTT
TRBV5-1	once	TRBD2	15	TRBJ2-1	CASSLKGLADNEQFF	TGCGCCAGCAGCTTGAAGGGACTAGCGGACAATGAGCAGTTCTTC